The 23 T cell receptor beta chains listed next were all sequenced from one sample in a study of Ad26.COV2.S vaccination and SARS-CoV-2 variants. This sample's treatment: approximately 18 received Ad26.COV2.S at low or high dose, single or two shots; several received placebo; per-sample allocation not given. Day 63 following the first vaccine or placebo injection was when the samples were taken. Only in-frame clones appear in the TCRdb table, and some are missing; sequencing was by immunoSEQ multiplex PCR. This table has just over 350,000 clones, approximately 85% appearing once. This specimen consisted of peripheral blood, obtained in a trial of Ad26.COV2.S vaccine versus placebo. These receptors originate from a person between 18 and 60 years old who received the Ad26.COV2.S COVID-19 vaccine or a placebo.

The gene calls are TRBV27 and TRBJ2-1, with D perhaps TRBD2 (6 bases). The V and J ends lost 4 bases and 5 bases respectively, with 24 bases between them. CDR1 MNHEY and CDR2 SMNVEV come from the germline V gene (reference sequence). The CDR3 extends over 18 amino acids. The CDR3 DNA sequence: TGTGCCAGCAGTTCCTTGGGGTTTTTTTCAGGAGGGGACAATGAGCAGTTCTTC. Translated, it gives CASSSLGFFSGGDNEQFF.

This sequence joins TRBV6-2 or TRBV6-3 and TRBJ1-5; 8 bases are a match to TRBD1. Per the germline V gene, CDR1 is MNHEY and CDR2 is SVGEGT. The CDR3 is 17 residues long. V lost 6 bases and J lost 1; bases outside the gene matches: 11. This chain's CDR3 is CASSRGPGGRSNQPQHF. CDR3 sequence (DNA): TGTGCCAGCAGCAGGGGGCCGGGGGGAAGGAGCAATCAGCCCCAGCATTTT.

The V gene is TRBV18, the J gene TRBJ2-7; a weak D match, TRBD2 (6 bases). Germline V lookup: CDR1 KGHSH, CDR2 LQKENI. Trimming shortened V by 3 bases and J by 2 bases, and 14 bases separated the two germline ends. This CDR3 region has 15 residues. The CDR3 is CASSPGTLLAYEQYF. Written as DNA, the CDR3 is TGTGCCAGCTCACCCGGGACTCTGCTCGCCTACGAGCAGTACTTC.

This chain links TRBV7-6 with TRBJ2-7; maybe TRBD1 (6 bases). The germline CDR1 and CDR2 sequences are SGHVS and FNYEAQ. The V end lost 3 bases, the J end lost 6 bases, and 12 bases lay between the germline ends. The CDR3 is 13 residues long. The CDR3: CASSLEQGSEQYF. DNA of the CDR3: TGTGCCAGCAGCTTGGAACAGGGATCCGAGCAGTACTTC.

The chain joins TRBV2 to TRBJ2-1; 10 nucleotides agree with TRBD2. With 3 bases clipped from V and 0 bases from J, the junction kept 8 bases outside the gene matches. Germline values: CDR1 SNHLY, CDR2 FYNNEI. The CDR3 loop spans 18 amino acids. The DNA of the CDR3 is TGTGCCAGCAGTGATATACTAGCGGGGCTAAGCTCCTACAATGAGCAGTTCTTC. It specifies CASSDILAGLSSYNEQFF.

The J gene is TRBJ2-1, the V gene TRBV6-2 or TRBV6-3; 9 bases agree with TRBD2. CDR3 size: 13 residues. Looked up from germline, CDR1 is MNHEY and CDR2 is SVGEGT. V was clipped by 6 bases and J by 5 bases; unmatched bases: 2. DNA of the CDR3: TGTGCCAGCAGCCTAGCGGGAAACAATGAGCAGTTCTTC. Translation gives CASSLAGNNEQFF.

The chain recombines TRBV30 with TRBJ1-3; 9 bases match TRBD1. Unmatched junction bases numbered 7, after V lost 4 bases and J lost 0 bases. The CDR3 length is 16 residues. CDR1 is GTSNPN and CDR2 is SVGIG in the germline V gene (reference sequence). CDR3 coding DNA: TGTGCCTGGATACAGGGGGCCCCAGACTCTGGAAACACCATATATTTT. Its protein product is CAWIQGAPDSGNTIYF.

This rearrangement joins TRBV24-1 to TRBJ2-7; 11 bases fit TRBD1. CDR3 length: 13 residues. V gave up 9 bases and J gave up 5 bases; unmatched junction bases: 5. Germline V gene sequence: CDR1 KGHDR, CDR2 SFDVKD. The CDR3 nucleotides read TGTGCCACCGGGGGGGACAGGGGGGACGAGCAGTACTTC. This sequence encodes CATGGDRGDEQYF.

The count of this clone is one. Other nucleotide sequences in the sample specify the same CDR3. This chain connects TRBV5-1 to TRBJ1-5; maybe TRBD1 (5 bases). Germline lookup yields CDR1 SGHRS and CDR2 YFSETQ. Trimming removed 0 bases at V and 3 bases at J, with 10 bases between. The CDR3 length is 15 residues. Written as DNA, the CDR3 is TGCGCCAGCAGCTTGGCGGGGCAGCCCAATCAGCCCCAGCATTTT. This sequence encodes CASSLAGQPNQPQHF.

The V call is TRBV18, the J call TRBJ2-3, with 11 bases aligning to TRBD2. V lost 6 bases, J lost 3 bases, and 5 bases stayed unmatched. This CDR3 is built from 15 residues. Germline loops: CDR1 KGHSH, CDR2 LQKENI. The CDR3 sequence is CASSPGTSGTDTQYF. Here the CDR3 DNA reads TGTGCCAGCTCTCCCGGGACTAGCGGAACAGATACGCAGTATTTT.

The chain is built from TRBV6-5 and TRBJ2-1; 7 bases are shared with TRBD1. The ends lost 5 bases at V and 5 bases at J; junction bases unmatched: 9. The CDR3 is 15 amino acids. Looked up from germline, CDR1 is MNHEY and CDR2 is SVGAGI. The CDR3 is CASSRGQRKNNEQFF. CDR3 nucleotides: TGTGCCAGCAGTAGGGGACAGCGAAAAAACAATGAGCAGTTCTTC.

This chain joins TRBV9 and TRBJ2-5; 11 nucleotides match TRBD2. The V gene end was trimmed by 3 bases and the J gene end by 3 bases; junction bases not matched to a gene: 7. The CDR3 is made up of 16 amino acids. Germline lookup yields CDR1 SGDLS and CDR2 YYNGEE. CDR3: CASSGLAGRGEETQYF. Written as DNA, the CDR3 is TGTGCCAGCAGCGGACTAGCGGGACGCGGGGAAGAGACCCAGTACTTC.

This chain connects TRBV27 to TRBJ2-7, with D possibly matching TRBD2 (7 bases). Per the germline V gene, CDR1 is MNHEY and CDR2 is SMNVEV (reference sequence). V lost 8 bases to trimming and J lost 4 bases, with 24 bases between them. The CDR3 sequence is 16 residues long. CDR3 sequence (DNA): TGTGCCAGCGCCTCCCTCTTGTGGGGGGGCCGGTACGAGCAGTACTTC. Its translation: CASASLLWGGRYEQYF.

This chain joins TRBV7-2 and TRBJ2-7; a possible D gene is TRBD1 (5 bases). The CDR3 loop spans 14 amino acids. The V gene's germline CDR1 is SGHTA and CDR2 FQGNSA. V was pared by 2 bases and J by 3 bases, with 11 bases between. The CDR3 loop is CASSLSTVLYEQYF. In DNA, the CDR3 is TGTGCCAGCAGCTTATCGACAGTCCTCTACGAGCAGTACTTC.

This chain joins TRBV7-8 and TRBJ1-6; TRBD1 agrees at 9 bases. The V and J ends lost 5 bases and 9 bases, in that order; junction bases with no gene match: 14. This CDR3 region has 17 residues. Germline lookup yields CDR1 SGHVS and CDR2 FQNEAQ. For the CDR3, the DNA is TGTGCCAGCAGCCCATTATTCCGGACAGGGGCAAGTTCACCCCTCCACTTT. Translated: CASSPLFRTGASSPLHF.

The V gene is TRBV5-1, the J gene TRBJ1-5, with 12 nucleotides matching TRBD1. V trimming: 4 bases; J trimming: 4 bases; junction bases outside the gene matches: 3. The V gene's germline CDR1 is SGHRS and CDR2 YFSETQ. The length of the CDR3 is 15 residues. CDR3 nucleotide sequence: TGCGCCAGCAGCCTGGGACAGGGGGCAAATCAGCCCCAGCATTTT. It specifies CASSLGQGANQPQHF.

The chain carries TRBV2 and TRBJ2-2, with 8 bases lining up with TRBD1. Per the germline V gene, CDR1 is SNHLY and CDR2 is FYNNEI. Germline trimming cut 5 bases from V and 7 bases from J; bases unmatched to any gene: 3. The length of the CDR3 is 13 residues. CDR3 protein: CASSLQGGGELFF. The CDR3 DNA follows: TGTGCCAGCAGTTTACAGGGGGGCGGGGAGCTGTTTTTT.

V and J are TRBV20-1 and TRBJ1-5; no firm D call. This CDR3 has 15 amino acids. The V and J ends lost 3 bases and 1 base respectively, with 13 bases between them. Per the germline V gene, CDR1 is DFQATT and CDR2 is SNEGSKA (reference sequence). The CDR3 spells CSASLRAVSNQPQHF. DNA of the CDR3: TGCAGTGCTAGTCTCCGGGCCGTGAGCAATCAGCCCCAGCATTTT.

Written as DNA, the CDR3 is TGTGCCAGCAGCCAAGATCCCGGGTCCTACAATGAGCAGTTCTTC. Translated, it gives CASSQDPGSYNEQFF. The chain has TRBV14 and TRBJ2-1; D is undetermined. The CDR3 sequence is 15 residues long. From germline, CDR1 is SGHDN and CDR2 FVKESK. The germline V and J ends were trimmed by 0 bases and 1 base, with 7 bases remaining between them. The complete variable domain, with remaining parts taken from reference TRBV14 and TRBJ2-1, reads EAGVTQFPSHSVIEKGQTVTLRCDPISGHDNLYWYRRVMGKEIKFLLHFVKESKQDESGMPNNRFLAERTGGTYSTLKVQPAELEDSGVYFCASSQDPGSYNEQFFGPGTRLTVL.

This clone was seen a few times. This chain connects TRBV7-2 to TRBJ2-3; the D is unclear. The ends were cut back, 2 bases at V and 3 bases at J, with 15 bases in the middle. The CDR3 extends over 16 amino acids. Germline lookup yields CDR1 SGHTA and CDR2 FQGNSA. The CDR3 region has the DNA TGTGCCAGCAGCTTACACCCGGATATGAGGACAGATACGCAGTATTTT. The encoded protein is CASSLHPDMRTDTQYF.

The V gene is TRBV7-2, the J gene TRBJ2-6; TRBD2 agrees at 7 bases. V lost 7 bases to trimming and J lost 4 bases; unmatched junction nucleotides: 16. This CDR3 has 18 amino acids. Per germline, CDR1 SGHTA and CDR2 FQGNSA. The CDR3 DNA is TGTGCCAGCACCCCGGGACTAATTGATAAGGGCGGGGCCAACGTCCTGACTTTC. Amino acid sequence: CASTPGLIDKGGANVLTF. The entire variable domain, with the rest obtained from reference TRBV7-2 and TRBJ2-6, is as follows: GAGVSQSPSNKVTEKGKDVELRCDPISGHTALYWYRQSLGQGLEFLIYFQGNSAPDKSGLPSDRFSAERTGGSVSTLTIQRTQQEDSAVYLCASTPGLIDKGGANVLTFGAGSRLTVL.

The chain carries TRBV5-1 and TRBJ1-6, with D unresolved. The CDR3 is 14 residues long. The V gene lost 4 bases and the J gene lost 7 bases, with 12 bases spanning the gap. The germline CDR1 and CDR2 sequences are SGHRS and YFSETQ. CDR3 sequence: CASSQGFGNSPLHF. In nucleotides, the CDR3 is TGCGCCAGCAGCCAAGGTTTCGGGAATTCACCCCTCCACTTT.

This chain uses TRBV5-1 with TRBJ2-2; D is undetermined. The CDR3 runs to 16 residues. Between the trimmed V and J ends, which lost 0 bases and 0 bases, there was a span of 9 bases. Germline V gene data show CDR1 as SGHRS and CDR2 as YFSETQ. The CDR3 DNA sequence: TGCGCCAGCAGCTTGGGTGTGCGACCGAACACCGGGGAGCTGTTTTTT. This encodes CASSLGVRPNTGELFF.